Presented here are 2 T cell receptor beta chains from one specimen sequenced in a study of response to subunit inactivated influenza vaccine (dated by TCRdb to the late 2010s). Library preparation was by RT-PCR. Reads for this sample came from an Illumina HiSeq 2500. TCRdb cleaned the public reads at Q25 with fastp, built clones with MiXCR and kept in-frame beta chains. Each entry is one CDR3 protein sequence, shown with its most common DNA and genes. This sample gives about 520,000 distinct CDR3 sequences in total; roughly 27% of them show up just once. Of the sample, 1.5% to 2% falls within the top ten clones. This material consisted of CD4+ T cells sorted from PBMCs, taken about 5 days after vaccination. These receptors were obtained from a middle-aged man who received an inactivated influenza vaccine. Donor details come from another sample of the same person, matched by shared clones.

This clonotype has just a few counts. The rearrangement joins TRBV11-2 to TRBJ2-1, with TRBD1 as a possible D gene (5 bases). Germline V lookup: CDR1 SGHAT, CDR2 FQNNGV. V was shortened by 1 base and J by 6 bases, with 13 bases between the two germline ends. The CDR3 is made up of 15 amino acids. The CDR3 here is CASSLGQGKGNEQFF. The CDR3 DNA sequence: TGTGCCAGCAGCTTAGGTCAGGGTAAGGGCAATGAGCAGTTCTTC.

This clonotype was observed a few times. The genes are TRBV20-1 and TRBJ2-3; 9 nucleotides align to TRBD1. V gave up 6 bases and J gave up 2 bases; unmatched junction bases: 6. Per the germline V gene, CDR1 is DFQATT and CDR2 is SNEGSKA (reference sequence). This CDR3 contains 14 residues. The CDR3 reads CSAGTGIVTDTQYF. DNA for the CDR3: TGCAGTGCCGGGACAGGGATAGTCACAGATACGCAGTATTTT.